This T cell receptor beta chain was observed in a study of CD8+CD57+ T cells in acquired aplastic anemia. Study background: 3 to 4 ug was the average amount of DNA from sorted CD4+ and CD8+ cells. Healthy donors averaged around 10 million reads for CD4+ cells.

After removal of 2 bases from V and 4 bases from J, the junction contained 7 bases not matched to a gene. Germline values: CDR1 DFQATT, CDR2 SNEGSKA (reference sequence). The CDR3 sequence is 15 residues long. This clonotype was seen repeatedly, ten times or more. TCR beta VDJ and CDR3 profiling used genomic DNA as template. Each CDR3 protein is one row after TCRdb ran MiXCR on the reads. This sample has some 200,000 distinct CDR3 sequences, with 34% found just once. The chain carries TRBV20-1 and TRBJ1-3; the match to TRBD1 covers 8 bases. Sequences were obtained from sorted CD4+, CD8+, or CD8+CD57+ T cells (not recorded which) from PBMCs. The source of this sequence is a human donor in good health, serving as a control. The DNA of the CDR3 is TGCAGTGCTAGACCAGGACAGGGATCCGGAAACACCATATATTTT. Translated, it gives CSARPGQGSGNTIYF.